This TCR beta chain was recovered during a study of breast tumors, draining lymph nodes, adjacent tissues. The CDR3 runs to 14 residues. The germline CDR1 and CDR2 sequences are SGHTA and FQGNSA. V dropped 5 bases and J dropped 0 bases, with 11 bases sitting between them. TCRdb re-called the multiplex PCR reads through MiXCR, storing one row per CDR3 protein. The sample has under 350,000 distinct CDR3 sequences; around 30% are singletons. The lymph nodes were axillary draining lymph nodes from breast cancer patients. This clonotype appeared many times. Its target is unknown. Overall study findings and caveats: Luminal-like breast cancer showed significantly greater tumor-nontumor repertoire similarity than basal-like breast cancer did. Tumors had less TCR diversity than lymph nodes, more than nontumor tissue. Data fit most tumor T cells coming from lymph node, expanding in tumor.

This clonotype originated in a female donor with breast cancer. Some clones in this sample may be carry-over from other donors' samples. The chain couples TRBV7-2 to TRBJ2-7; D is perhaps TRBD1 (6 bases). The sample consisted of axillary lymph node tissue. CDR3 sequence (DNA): TGTGCCAGCAGCCGGCAGGGGAGCTCCTACGAGCAGTACTTC. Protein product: CASSRQGSSYEQYF.